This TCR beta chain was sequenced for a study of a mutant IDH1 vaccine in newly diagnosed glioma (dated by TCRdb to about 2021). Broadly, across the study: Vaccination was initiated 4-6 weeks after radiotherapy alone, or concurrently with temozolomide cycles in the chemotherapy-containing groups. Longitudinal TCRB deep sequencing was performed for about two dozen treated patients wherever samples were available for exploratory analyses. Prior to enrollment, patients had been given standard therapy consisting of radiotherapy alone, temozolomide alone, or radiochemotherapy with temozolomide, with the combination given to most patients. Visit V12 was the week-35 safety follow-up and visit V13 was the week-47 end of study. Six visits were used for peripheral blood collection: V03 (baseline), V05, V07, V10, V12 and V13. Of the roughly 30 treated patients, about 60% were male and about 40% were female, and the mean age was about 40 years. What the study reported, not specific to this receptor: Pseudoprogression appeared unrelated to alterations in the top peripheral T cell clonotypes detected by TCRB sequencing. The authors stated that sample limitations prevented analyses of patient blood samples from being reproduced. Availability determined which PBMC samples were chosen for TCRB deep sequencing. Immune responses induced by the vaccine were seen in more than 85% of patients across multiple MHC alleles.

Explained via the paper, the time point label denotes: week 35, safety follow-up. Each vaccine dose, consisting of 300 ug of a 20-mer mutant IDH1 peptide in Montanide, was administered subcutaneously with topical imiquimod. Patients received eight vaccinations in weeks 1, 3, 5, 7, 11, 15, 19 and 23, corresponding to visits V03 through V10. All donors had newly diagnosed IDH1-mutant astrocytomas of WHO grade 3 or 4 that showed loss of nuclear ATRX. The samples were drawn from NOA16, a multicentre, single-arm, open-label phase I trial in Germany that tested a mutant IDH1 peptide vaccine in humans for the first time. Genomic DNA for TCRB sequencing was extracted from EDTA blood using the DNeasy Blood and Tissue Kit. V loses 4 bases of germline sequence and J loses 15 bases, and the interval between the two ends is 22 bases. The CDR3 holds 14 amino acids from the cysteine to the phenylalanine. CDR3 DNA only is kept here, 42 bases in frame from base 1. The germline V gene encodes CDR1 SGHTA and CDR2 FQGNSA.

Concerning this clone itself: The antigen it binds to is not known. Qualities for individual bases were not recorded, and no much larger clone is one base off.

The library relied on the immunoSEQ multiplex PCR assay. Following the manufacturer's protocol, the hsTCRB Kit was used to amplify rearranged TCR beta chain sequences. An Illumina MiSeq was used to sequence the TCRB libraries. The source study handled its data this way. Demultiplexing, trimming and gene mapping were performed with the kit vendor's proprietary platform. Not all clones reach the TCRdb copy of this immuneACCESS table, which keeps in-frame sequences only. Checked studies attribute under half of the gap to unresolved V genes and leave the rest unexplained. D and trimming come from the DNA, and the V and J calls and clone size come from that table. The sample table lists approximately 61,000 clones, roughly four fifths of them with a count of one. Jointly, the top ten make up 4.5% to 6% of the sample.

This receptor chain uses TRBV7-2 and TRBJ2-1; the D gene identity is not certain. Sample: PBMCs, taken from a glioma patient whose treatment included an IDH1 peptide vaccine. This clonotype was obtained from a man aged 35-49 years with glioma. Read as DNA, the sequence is TGTGCCAGCAGCTCCGGGTTGTTTGAAAAAAAGATGTTCTTC. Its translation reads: CASSSGLFEKKMFF.